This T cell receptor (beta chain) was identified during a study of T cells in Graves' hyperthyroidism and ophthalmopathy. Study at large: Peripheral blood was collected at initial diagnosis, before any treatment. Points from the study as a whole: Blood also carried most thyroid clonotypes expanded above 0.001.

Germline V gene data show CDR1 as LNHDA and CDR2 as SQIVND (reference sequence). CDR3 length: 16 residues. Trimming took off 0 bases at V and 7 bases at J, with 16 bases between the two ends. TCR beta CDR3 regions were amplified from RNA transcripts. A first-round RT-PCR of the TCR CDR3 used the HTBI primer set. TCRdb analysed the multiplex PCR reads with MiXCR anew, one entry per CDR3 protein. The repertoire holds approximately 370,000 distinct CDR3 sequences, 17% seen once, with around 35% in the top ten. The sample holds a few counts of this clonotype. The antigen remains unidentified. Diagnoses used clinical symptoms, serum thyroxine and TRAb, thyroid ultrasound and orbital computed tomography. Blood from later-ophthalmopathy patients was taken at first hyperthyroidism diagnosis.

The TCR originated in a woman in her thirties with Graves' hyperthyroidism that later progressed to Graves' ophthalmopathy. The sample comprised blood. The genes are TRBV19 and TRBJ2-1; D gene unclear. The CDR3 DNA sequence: TGTGCCAGTAGTATAGATGGCGCGGAGAGGCGGAATGAGCAGTTCTTC. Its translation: CASSIDGAERRNEQFF. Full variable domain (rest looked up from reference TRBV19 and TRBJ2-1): DGGITQSPKYLFRKEGQNVTLSCEQNLNHDAMYWYRQDPGQGLRLIYYSQIVNDFQKGDIAEGYSVSREKKESFPLTVTSAQKNPTAFYLCASSIDGAERRNEQFFGPGTRLTVL.